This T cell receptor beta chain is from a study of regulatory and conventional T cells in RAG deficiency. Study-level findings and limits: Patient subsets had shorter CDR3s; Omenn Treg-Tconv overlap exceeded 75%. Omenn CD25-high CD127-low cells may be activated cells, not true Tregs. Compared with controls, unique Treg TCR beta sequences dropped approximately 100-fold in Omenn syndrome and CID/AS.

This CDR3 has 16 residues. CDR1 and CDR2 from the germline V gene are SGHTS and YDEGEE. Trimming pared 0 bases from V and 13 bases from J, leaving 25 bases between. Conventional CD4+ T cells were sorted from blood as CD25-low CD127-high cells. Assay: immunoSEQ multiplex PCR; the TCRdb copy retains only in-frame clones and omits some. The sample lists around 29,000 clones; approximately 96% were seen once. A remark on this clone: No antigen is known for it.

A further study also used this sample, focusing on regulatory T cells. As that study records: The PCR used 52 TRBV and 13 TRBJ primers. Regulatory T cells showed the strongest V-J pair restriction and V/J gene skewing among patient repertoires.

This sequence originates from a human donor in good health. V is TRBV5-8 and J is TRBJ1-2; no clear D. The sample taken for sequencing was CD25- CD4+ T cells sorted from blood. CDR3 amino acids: CASSLGDRAASQMITF. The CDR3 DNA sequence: TGTGCCAGCAGCTTGGGAGACCGGGCCGCTAGCCAAATGATCACCTTC.